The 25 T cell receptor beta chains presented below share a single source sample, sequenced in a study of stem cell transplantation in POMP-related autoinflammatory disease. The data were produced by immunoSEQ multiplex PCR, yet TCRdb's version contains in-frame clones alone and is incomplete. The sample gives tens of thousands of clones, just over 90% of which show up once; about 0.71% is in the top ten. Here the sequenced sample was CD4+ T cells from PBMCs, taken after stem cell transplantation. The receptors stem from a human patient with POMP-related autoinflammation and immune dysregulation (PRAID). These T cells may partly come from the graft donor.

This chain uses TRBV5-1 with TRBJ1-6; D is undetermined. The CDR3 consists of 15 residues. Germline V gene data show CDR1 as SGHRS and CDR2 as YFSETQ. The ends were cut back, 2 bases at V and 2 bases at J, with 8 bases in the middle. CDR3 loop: CASSLGETYNSPLHF. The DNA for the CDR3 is TGCGCCAGCAGCTTAGGAGAAACCTATAATTCACCCCTCCACTTT.

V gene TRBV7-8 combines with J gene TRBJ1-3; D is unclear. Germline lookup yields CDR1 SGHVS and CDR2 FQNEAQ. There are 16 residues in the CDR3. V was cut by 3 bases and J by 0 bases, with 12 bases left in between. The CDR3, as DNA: TGTGCCAGCAGCTTGGTAGCAGGCACCTCTGGAAACACCATATATTTT. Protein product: CASSLVAGTSGNTIYF.

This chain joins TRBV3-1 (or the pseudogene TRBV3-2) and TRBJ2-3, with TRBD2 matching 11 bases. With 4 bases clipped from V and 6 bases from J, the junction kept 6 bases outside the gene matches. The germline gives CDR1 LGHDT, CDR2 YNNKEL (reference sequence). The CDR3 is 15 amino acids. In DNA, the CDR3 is TGTGCCAGCAGCCGTAGCGGGGGGGCTTCGGATACGCAGTATTTT. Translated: CASSRSGGASDTQYF.

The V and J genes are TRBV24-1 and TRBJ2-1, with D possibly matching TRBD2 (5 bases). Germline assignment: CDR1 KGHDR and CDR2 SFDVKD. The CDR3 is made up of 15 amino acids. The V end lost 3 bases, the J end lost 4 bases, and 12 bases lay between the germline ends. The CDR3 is CATSDPAASYNEQFF. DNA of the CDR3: TGTGCCACCAGTGATCCAGCGGCTTCATACAATGAGCAGTTCTTC.

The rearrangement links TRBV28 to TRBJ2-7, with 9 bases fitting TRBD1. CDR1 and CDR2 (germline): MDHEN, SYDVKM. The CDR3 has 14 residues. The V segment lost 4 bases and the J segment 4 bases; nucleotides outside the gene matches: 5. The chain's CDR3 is CASSSGDREYEQYF. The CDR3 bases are TGTGCCAGCAGTTCGGGGGACAGGGAATACGAGCAGTACTTC. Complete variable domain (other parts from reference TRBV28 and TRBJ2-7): DVKVTQSSRYLVKRTGEKVFLECVQDMDHENMFWYRQDPGLGLRLIYFSYDVKMKEKGDIPEGYSVSREKKERFSLILESASTNQTSMYLCASSSGDREYEQYFGPGTRLTVT.

In DNA form, the CDR3 reads TGTGCCACCAGTCCAGGCGATATCTCTGGAAACACCATATATTTT. Protein product: CATSPGDISGNTIYF. The V and J genes are TRBV24-1 and TRBJ1-3; D is unclear. V was shortened by 6 bases and J by 0 bases, with 11 bases between the two germline ends. This CDR3 is 15 amino acids long. Looked up from germline, CDR1 is KGHDR and CDR2 is SFDVKD.

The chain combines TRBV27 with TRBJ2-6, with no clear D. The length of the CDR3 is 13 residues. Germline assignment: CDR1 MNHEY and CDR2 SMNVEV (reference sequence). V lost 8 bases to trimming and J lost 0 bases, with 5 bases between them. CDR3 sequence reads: CASGLSGANVLTF. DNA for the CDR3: TGTGCCAGCGGTCTCTCTGGGGCCAACGTCCTGACTTTC.

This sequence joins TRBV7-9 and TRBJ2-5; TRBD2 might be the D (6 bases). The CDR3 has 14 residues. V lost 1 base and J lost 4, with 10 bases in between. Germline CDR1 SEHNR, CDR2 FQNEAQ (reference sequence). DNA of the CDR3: TGTGCCAGCAGCTTAGGAGGACTATCAGAGACCCAGTACTTC. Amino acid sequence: CASSLGGLSETQYF.

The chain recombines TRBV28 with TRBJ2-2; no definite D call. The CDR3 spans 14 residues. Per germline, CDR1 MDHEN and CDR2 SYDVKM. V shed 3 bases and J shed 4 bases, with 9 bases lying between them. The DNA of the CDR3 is TGTGCCAGCAGTTTTATCACGGTCACCGGGGAGCTGTTTTTT. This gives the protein CASSFITVTGELFF.

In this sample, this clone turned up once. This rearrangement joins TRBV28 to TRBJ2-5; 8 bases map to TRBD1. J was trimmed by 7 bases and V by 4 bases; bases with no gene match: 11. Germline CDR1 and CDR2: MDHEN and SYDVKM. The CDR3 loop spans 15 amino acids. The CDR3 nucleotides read TGTGCCAGCAGTTCGACAGGGGCCGGCGTAGGGACCCAGTACTTC. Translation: CASSSTGAGVGTQYF.

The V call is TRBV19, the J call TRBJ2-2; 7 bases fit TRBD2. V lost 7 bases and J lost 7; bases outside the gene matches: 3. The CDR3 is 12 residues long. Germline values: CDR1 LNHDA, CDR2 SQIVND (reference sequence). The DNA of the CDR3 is TGTGCCAGTACCAGGGAGGGCGGGGAGCTGTTTTTT. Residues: CASTREGGELFF.

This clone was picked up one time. In nucleotides, the CDR3 is TGTGCCAGCAGCTCTTCAGGGGGAACTAATGAAAAACTGTTTTTT. It is translated as CASSSSGGTNEKLFF. The chain links TRBV5-6 to TRBJ1-4, with TRBD1 matching over 7 bases. CDR1 is SGHDT and CDR2 is YYEEEE in the germline V gene. V lost 3 bases to trimming and J lost 1 base; unmatched junction nucleotides: 3. The CDR3 runs 15 residues.

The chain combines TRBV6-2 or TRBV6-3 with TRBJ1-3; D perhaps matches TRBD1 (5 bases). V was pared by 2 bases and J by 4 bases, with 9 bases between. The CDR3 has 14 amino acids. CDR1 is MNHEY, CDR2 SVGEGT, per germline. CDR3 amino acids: CASSYTTAGNTIYF. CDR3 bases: TGTGCCAGCAGTTACACGACAGCCGGAAACACCATATATTTT.

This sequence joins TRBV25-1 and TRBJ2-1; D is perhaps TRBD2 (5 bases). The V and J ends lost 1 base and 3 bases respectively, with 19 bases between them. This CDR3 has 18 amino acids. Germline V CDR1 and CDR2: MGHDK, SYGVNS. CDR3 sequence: CASSEWAKKRINYNEQFF. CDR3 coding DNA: TGTGCCAGCAGTGAATGGGCAAAGAAGCGGATAAACTACAATGAGCAGTTCTTC.

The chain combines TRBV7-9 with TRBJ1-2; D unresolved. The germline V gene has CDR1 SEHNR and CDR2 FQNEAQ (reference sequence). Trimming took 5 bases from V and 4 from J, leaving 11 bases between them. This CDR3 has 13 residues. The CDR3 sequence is CASSTWRVYGYTF. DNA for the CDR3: TGTGCCAGCAGCACATGGAGGGTCTATGGCTACACCTTC.

CDR3 bases: TGTGCCAGCAGTTACAGGGAGGGGTATGGCTACACCTTC. Its translation: CASSYREGYGYTF. The gene calls are TRBV28 and TRBJ1-2; perhaps TRBD1 as D (6 bases). V was clipped by 4 bases and J by 5 bases, with 11 bases between them. This CDR3 spans 13 amino acids. The germline V gene has CDR1 MDHEN and CDR2 SYDVKM.

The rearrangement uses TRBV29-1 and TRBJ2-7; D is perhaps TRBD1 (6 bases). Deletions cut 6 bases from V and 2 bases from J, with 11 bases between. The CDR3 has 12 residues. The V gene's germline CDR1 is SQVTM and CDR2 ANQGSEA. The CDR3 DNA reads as TGCAGCGTCGGTCGGACAGCCTACGAGCAGTACTTC. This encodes CSVGRTAYEQYF.

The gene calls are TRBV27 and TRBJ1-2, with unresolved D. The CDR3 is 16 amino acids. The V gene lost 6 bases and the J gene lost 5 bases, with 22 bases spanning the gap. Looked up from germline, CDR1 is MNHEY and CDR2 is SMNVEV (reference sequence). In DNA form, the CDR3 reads TGTGCCAGCAGCCCTATAGCCTTGACGGATACGTATGGCTACACCTTC. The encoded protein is CASSPIALTDTYGYTF.

CDR3 sequence reads: CAWTERAGVWTGELFF. The CDR3 DNA reads as TGTGCCTGGACTGAGCGAGCGGGAGTTTGGACCGGGGAGCTGTTTTTT. The V gene is TRBV30, the J gene TRBJ2-2, with TRBD2 identical over 8 bases. In germline, CDR1 is GTSNPN, CDR2 SVGIG (reference sequence). The CDR3 loop spans 16 amino acids. The J segment lost 5 bases and the V segment lost 4 bases, leaving 12 bases of the junction unmatched.

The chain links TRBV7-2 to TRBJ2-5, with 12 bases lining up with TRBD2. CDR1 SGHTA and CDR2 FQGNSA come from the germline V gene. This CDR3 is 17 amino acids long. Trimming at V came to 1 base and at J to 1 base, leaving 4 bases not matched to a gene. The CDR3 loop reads CASSLGGLAGFQETQYF. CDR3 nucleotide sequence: TGTGCCAGCAGCTTAGGGGGACTAGCGGGTTTCCAAGAGACCCAGTACTTC.

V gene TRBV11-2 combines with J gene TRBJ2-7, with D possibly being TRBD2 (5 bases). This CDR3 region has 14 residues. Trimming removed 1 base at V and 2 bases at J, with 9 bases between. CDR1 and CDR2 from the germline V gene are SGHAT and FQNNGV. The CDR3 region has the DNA TGTGCCAGCAGCTTAGCCGGGATGACCTACGAGCAGTACTTC. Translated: CASSLAGMTYEQYF.

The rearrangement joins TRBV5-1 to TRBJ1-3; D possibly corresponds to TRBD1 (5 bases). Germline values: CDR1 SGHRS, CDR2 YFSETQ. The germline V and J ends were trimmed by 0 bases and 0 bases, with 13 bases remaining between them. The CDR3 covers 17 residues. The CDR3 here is CASSLAGLFFSGNTIYF. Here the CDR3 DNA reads TGCGCCAGCAGCTTGGCGGGACTTTTCTTCTCTGGAAACACCATATATTTT.

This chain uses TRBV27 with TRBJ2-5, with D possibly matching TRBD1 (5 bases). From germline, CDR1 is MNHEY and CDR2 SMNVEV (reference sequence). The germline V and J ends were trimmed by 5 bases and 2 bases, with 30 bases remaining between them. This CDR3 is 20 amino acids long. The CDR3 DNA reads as TGTGCCAGCAGTAGGAATTGGGGCCACTTAGGGATACTCTCACAAGAGACCCAGTACTTC. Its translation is CASSRNWGHLGILSQETQYF.

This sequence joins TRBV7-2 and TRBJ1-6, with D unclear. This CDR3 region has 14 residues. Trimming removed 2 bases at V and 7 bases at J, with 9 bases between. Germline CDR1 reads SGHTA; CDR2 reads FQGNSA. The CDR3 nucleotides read TGTGCCAGCAGCTTAACAAGGTTAAATTCACCCCTCCACTTT. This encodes CASSLTRLNSPLHF.

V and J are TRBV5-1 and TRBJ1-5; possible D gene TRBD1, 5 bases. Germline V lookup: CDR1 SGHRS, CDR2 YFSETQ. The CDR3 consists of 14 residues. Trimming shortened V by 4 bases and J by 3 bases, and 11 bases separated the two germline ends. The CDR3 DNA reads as TGCGCCAGCAGCAAGGACATCAACAATCAGCCCCAGCATTTT. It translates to CASSKDINNQPQHF.